Included here is one T cell receptor beta chain sequence, with context. The record originates from a study of shared clonotypes between healthy human individuals. The naive CD8 subset, CD45RO-negative cells positively selected for CCR7, excluded terminally differentiated effector memory CD45RA+ cells. V lost 1 base and J lost 8, with 14 bases in between. The germline CDR1 and CDR2 sequences are SEHNR and FQNEAQ (reference sequence). The CDR3 extends over 14 amino acids. The assay was immunoSEQ multiplex PCR, and TCRdb's table has in-frame clones only and misses some. Altogether roughly 2,000,000 clones are present, roughly 95% being singletons, with the ten largest covering around 1.7%.

The chain recombines TRBV7-9 with TRBJ1-2; no clear D. Source material: naive CD8+ T cells from PBMCs. This TCR came from a young man in good health. Some clones in this sample may be carry-over from other donors' samples. CDR3: CASSLGSVEGGYTF. The CDR3 region has the DNA TGTGCCAGCAGCTTAGGATCGGTTGAAGGAGGCTACACCTTC.